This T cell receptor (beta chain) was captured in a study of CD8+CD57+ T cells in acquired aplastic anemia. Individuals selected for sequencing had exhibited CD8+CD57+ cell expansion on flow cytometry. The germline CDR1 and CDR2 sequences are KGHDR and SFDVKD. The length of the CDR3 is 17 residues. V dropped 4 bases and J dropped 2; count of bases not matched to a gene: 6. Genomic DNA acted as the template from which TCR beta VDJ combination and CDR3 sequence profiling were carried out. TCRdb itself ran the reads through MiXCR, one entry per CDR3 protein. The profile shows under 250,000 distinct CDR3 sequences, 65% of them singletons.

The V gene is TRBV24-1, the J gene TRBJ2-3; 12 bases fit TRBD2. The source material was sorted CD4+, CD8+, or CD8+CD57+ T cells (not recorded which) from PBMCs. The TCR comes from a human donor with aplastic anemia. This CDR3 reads CATSDPRTSGATDTQYF. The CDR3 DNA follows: TGTGCCACCAGTGACCCCCGGACTAGCGGGGCCACAGATACGCAGTATTTT.